This T cell receptor beta chain is from a study of T cell repertoires in cytomegalovirus infection (dated by TCRdb to the late 2010s). About the study as a whole: The peptide stimulations were aimed at well-studied HLA-B-restricted epitopes as well as recently identified HLA-C-restricted CMV epitopes, whose presentation resists viral immunomodulation. Donor HLA type was relevant to the analysis, as public TCR beta signatures indicated carriage of CMV infection together with the matching HLA type.

This clonotype has more than one count but fewer than ten. No antigen is known for it. Base quality data are lacking; no much larger clone is found one base away. The CDR3 measures 13 amino acids from cysteine to phenylalanine. Only the CDR3 portion is preserved as DNA: 39 bases, with reading frame beginning at the first base. The junction shows trimming of 8 bases on V and 2 bases on J, and the gene matches do not reach 6 bases of it. According to the germline V gene, CDR1 reads SNHLY and CDR2 reads FYNNEI. The reads were generated on an Illumina HiSeq 1500. TCRdb redid the processing of the public reads, applying fastp at Q25 and MiXCR, and retained in-frame beta chains. Duplicate CDR3 protein sequences are folded into a single record with the most common DNA and genes. This sample holds 650,000 to 900,000 distinct CDR3 sequences; 32% were observed only once. Around 11% of the sample belongs to the ten largest clones.

What the study reported, not specific to this receptor: In the ex vivo response, HLA-C-restricted CMV-specific TCR beta clonotypes were dominant, and in two of eight donors the single most frequent clonotype came from this HLA-C-restricted group. Cumulative frequency of public TCR beta family members discriminated carriers of CMV infection plus the relevant HLA type in this cohort and an independent roughly 330-donor cohort.

The sample's treatment or condition label, in plain terms: in vitro stimulation with specific CMV peptide epitopes to enrich CMV-specific T cells. This chain joins TRBV2 to TRBJ2-7, with 7 middle bases fitting TRBD1. The sequences come from cultured CD8+ T cells from PBMCs, collected from culture after CMV antigen stimulation. This receptor was identified in a human donor in good health (CMV status not recorded). Some clones in this sample may be carry-over from other donors' samples. At the DNA level, the sequence is TGTGCCAGCGAGTTTACAGGGGCCTACGAGCAGTACTTC. Translated, this is CASEFTGAYEQYF.